Below, 21 T cell receptor beta chains from the same sample are listed, as sequenced in a study of cytomegalovirus exposure and HLA in healthy donors. The PCR contained 60 Vbeta and 13 Jbeta primers. Measured with immunoSEQ multiplex PCR; TCRdb has only the in-frame clones, and not every one. The sample yields 210,000 or so clones, around 80% seen once. Sequenced input: PBMCs. These receptors were taken from a boy aged 5-17 years in good health and CMV-seronegative.

This clone was seen just once. The V and J genes are TRBV5-1 and TRBJ1-2, with 7 positions matching TRBD1. Germline V gene data show CDR1 as SGHRS and CDR2 as YFSETQ. The V and J ends lost 0 bases and 8 bases, in that order; junction bases with no gene match: 7. The CDR3 is 14 residues long. The CDR3 DNA reads as TGCGCCAGCAGCTTGGGACAGGGTCGAGACGGCTACACCTTC. Translating it yields CASSLGQGRDGYTF. The variable domain in full, completed from reference TRBV5-1 and TRBJ1-2, reads KAGVTQTPRYLIKTRGQQVTLSCSPISGHRSVSWYQQTPGQGLQFLFEYFSETQRNKGNFPGRFSGRQFSNSRSEMNVSTLELGDSALYLCASSLGQGRDGYTFGSGTRLTVV.

The chain joins TRBV5-1 to TRBJ2-7; weak D call: TRBD2 (6 bases). Germline V gene sequence: CDR1 SGHRS, CDR2 YFSETQ. Trimming stripped 4 bases from V and 1 base from J, with 15 bases between. The CDR3 length is 15 residues. CDR3 sequence: CASSPKAGPSYEQYF. The CDR3 nucleotides read TGCGCCAGCAGCCCAAAGGCGGGACCTTCCTACGAGCAGTACTTC.

This chain's CDR3 is CASSPRDLAGVHEQFF. CDR3 coding DNA: TGTGCCAGCAGCCCTAGAGATCTAGCGGGAGTACATGAGCAGTTCTTC. The V and J genes are TRBV9 and TRBJ2-1, with TRBD2 matching over 10 bases. V dropped 4 bases and J dropped 8; count of bases not matched to a gene: 12. The CDR3 has 16 amino acids. Germline V gene sequence: CDR1 SGDLS, CDR2 YYNGEE.

V is TRBV7-2 and J is TRBJ2-1, with TRBD2 matching 12 bases. With V trimmed by 3 bases and J by 5 bases, 8 bases remained unmatched. Germline CDR1 reads SGHTA; CDR2 reads FQGNSA. CDR3 length: 17 amino acids. The CDR3 nucleotides read TGTGCCAGCAGCTTCAGACTAGCGGGAGTGTATGACAATGAGCAGTTCTTC. It translates to CASSFRLAGVYDNEQFF.

The chain combines TRBV6-5 with TRBJ1-1; D gene uncertain. Germline values: CDR1 MNHEY, CDR2 SVGAGI. Trimming pared 5 bases from V and 6 bases from J, leaving 13 bases between. CDR3 length: 13 residues. DNA for the CDR3: TGTGCCAGCAGTCCCGGTCTTGTCTCTGAAGCTTTCTTT. This gives the protein CASSPGLVSEAFF.

This chain links TRBV6-1 with TRBJ1-3, with D possibly being TRBD1 (5 bases). The V end was cut by 3 bases, the J end by 5 bases, with 20 bases between. CDR1 is MNHNS, CDR2 SASEGT, per germline. The length of the CDR3 is 17 residues. In nucleotides, the CDR3 is TGTGCCAGCAGTGACCGATTGGTGGGGGGTATGAGAAACACCATATATTTT. Amino acids: CASSDRLVGGMRNTIYF.

The chain has TRBV5-1 and TRBJ2-1, with D unresolved. CDR1 and CDR2 from the germline V gene are SGHRS and YFSETQ. V gave up 3 bases and J gave up 7 bases, with 11 bases separating them. This CDR3 has 13 amino acids. This CDR3 is CASSSVLGNEQFF. DNA of the CDR3: TGCGCCAGCAGCTCGGTACTCGGGAATGAGCAGTTCTTC.

This clone was picked up one time. The CDR3 reads CASSVAGDGYTF. The CDR3 DNA follows: TGTGCCAGCAGTGTTGCGGGAGATGGCTACACCTTC. The chain recombines TRBV6-1 with TRBJ1-2, with D uncertain. CDR3 size: 12 residues. With 4 bases removed from V and 6 bases from J, the gap between germline ends came to 9 bases. Germline values: CDR1 MNHNS, CDR2 SASEGT.

J is TRBJ2-1 and V is TRBV27; 7 bases match TRBD2. V was clipped by 0 bases and J by 4 bases; unmatched bases: 9. The CDR3 is made up of 17 amino acids. Germline V lookup: CDR1 MNHEY, CDR2 SMNVEV (reference sequence). In DNA, the CDR3 is TGTGCCAGCAGTTTATCTCTTGCGGGAGCAGGGTACAATGAGCAGTTCTTC. Its translation: CASSLSLAGAGYNEQFF.

The rearrangement uses TRBV30 and TRBJ2-7; TRBD1 matches 9 bases. The CDR3 consists of 16 residues. The junction had 10 bases not matched to a gene; V was cut back by 1 base and J by 3 bases. Germline V gene lookup returns CDR1 GTSNPN and CDR2 SVGIG (reference sequence). In DNA form, the CDR3 reads TGTGCCTGGAGTGGGGGACCGGGACAGGGATTCTACGAGCAGTACTTC. It yields the protein CAWSGGPGQGFYEQYF.

The chain links TRBV19 to TRBJ1-4; D remains ambiguous. The CDR3 sequence is 11 residues long. Deletions cut 4 bases from V and 7 bases from J, with 4 bases between. CDR1 is LNHDA, CDR2 SQIVND, per germline (reference sequence). CDR3 region: CASSTSEKLFF. In DNA form, the CDR3 reads TGTGCCAGTAGTACTTCTGAAAAACTGTTTTTT.

This sequence joins TRBV6-1 and TRBJ1-5; TRBD1 matches at 8 bases. CDR3 length equals 14 residues. The V segment lost 5 bases and the J segment 4 bases; nucleotides outside the gene matches: 4. Germline CDR1 is MNHNS and CDR2 is SASEGT. The DNA for the CDR3 is TGTGCCAGCAGTTTGCGGACAGGGAATCAGCCCCAGCATTTT. Translated, it gives CASSLRTGNQPQHF.

V is TRBV7-8 and J is TRBJ2-3, with D possibly TRBD1 on 5 matching bases. This CDR3 has 15 amino acids. V was trimmed by 3 bases and J by 4 bases, leaving 14 bases between them. Germline V CDR1 and CDR2: SGHVS, FQNEAQ. DNA of the CDR3: TGTGCCAGCAGCTTCAGGGCCCAATGGGCAGATACGCAGTATTTT. It specifies CASSFRAQWADTQYF.

The chain carries TRBV13 and TRBJ2-3, with D possibly being TRBD1 (5 bases). The CDR3 totals 13 residues. From germline, CDR1 is PRHDT and CDR2 FYEKMQ (reference sequence). The V end lost 3 bases, the J end lost 3 bases, and 7 bases lay between the germline ends. CDR3 sequence: CASSFHRTDTQYF. The CDR3 nucleotides are TGTGCCAGCAGCTTCCACAGGACAGATACGCAGTATTTT. The full variable domain, with the rest looked up from reference TRBV13 and TRBJ2-3, is AAGVIQSPRHLIKEKRETATLKCYPIPRHDTVYWYQQGPGQDPQFLISFYEKMQSDKGSIPDRFSAQQFSDYHSELNMSSLELGDSALYFCASSFHRTDTQYFGPGTRLTVL.

J is TRBJ1-1 and V is TRBV4-1; 7 nucleotides line up with TRBD1. J gave up 6 bases and V 3 bases, and 7 bases lay outside the gene matches. Germline V gives CDR1 MGHRA, CDR2 YSYEKL. The length of the CDR3 is 14 residues. The CDR3 sequence: CASSQPPGGPEAFF. CDR3 nucleotide sequence: TGCGCCAGCAGCCAGCCCCCAGGGGGACCTGAAGCTTTCTTT.

The chain is built from TRBV7-3 and TRBJ1-4; D is possibly TRBD1 (6 bases). This CDR3 comprises 13 residues. V gave up 6 bases and J gave up 7 bases, with 12 bases separating them. Germline V gene data show CDR1 as SGHTA and CDR2 as FQGTGA. Here the CDR3 reads CASSAGEGEKLFF. The CDR3 DNA follows: TGTGCCAGCAGTGCAGGGGAGGGTGAAAAACTGTTTTTT.

The CDR3 sequence: CASSSGTGSYGYTF. The CDR3 DNA sequence: TGTGCCAGCAGCTCCGGGACAGGAAGCTATGGCTACACCTTC. The chain recombines TRBV7-6 with TRBJ1-2; the match to TRBD1 covers 8 bases. The CDR3 extends over 14 amino acids. The germline gives CDR1 SGHVS, CDR2 FNYEAQ. The V and J ends lost 4 bases and 4 bases, in that order; junction bases with no gene match: 5.

The rearrangement links TRBV11-3 to TRBJ1-2, with D maybe TRBD1 (5 bases). Per the germline V gene, CDR1 is SGHNT and CDR2 is YENEEA. Trimming left V 4 bases short and J 5 bases short, with 8 bases between. This CDR3 spans 12 amino acids. The CDR3 DNA reads as TGTGCCAGCAGCTCGGGGGGGTATGGCTACACCTTC. Translated, it gives CASSSGGYGYTF.

This sequence joins TRBV10-1 and TRBJ2-7; TRBD1 aligns across 8 bases. Trimming took 7 bases from V and 6 from J; bases not matched to a gene: 8. Germline V gives CDR1 WNHNN, CDR2 SYGVQD (reference sequence). The CDR3 extends over 13 amino acids. The CDR3 coding sequence is TGCGCCAGCACAGGGGGCGACCCGGGCGAGCAGTACTTC. Amino acid sequence: CASTGGDPGEQYF.

This clone has a handful of counts. The chain is built from TRBV9 and TRBJ1-2, with D unresolved. Trimming removed 4 bases at V and 1 base at J, with 14 bases between. Germline CDR1 and CDR2: SGDLS and YYNGEE. The CDR3 length is 15 residues. CDR3 protein: CASSLPSGSNYGYTF. In DNA, the CDR3 is TGTGCCAGCAGCCTCCCCTCCGGGAGTAACTATGGCTACACCTTC.

The chain combines TRBV5-1 with TRBJ2-7; D is possibly TRBD1 (6 bases). CDR1 is SGHRS, CDR2 YFSETQ, per germline. Trimming took off 0 bases at V and 2 bases at J, with 15 bases between the two ends. This CDR3 contains 16 residues. In DNA form, the CDR3 reads TGCGCCAGCAGCTTGGCATGGGACACTCACCCCTACGAGCAGTACTTC. Translated: CASSLAWDTHPYEQYF.